These 32 T cell receptor beta chains were sequenced from one sample in a study of T cell responses to AZD1222 COVID-19 vaccine. TCRdb's copy holds only in-frame clones and misses some; the assay was immunoSEQ multiplex PCR. The sample lists fewer than 150,000 clones, approximately 87% seen once, with 1.5% to 2% in the top ten. Specimen: peripheral blood, collected 28 days after the second AZD1222 dose. The source is an adult who received the AZD1222 COVID-19 vaccine.

The chain links TRBV10-3 to TRBJ1-6, with TRBD1 identical over 7 bases. V was clipped by 6 bases and J by 7 bases; unmatched bases: 6. This CDR3 region has 14 residues. Germline CDR1 reads ENHRY; CDR2 reads SYGVKD. The DNA for the CDR3 is TGTGCCATCAGCAACCGGGACAGAAATTCACCCCTCCACTTT. Translated: CAISNRDRNSPLHF.

This chain links TRBV3-1 (or the pseudogene TRBV3-2) with TRBJ1-4, with D unresolved. The germline gives CDR1 LGHDT, CDR2 YNNKEL (reference sequence). Trimming took off 5 bases at V and 5 bases at J, with 3 bases between the two ends. The CDR3 extends over 11 amino acids. The CDR3 region has the DNA TGTGCCAGCAGCTTCAATGAAAAACTGTTTTTT. As protein: CASSFNEKLFF.

V gene TRBV11-2 combines with J gene TRBJ2-7, with 7 bases that match TRBD2. CDR1 is SGHAT, CDR2 FQNNGV, per germline. V trimming: 5 bases; J trimming: 7 bases; junction bases outside the gene matches: 11. The CDR3 is 14 residues long. The CDR3 protein is CASSKPGGGYEQYF. The DNA for the CDR3 is TGTGCCAGCAGCAAACCGGGAGGAGGGTATGAGCAGTACTTC. Complete variable domain (other parts from reference TRBV11-2 and TRBJ2-7): EAGVAQSPRYKIIEKRQSVAFWCNPISGHATLYWYQQILGQGPKLLIQFQNNGVVDDSQLPKDRFSAERLKGVDSTLKIQPAKLEDSAVYLCASSKPGGGYEQYFGPGTRLTVT.

This chain uses TRBV24-1 with TRBJ2-1; 7 bases line up with TRBD2. With V trimmed by 2 bases and J by 8 bases, 8 bases remained unmatched. The CDR3 covers 15 residues. CDR1 is KGHDR, CDR2 SFDVKD, per germline. The CDR3 protein is CATSDYGGSWHEQFF. Here the CDR3 DNA reads TGTGCCACCAGTGATTATGGCGGGAGTTGGCATGAGCAGTTCTTC.

The chain recombines TRBV7-9 with TRBJ1-2, with D perhaps TRBD1 (5 bases). This CDR3 comprises 17 residues. Per the germline V gene, CDR1 is SEHNR and CDR2 is FQNEAQ (reference sequence). Trimming cost V 1 base and J 3 bases, with 18 bases left between them. CDR3 region: CASSLVGTANAYYGYTF. CDR3 sequence (DNA): TGTGCCAGCAGCTTAGTCGGGACGGCCAACGCCTACTATGGCTACACCTTC.

This sequence joins TRBV6-5 and TRBJ1-6; D possibly corresponds to TRBD1 (6 bases). The germline V and J ends were trimmed by 7 bases and 8 bases, with 15 bases remaining between them. The CDR3 loop spans 14 amino acids. CDR1 is MNHEY and CDR2 is SVGAGI in the germline V gene. CDR3: CASTPGDKDSPLHF. Here the CDR3 DNA reads TGTGCCAGCACCCCCGGGGACAAGGATTCACCCCTCCACTTT.

This sequence joins TRBV7-2 and TRBJ1-6; perhaps TRBD1 as D (5 bases). V shed 5 bases and J shed 1 base, with 18 bases lying between them. In germline, CDR1 is SGHTA, CDR2 FQGNSA. This CDR3 region has 18 residues. The CDR3 sequence is CASSLQWGEGSYNSPLHF. The CDR3 DNA is TGTGCCAGCAGCCTTCAGTGGGGGGAGGGTTCCTATAATTCACCCCTCCACTTT. Full variable domain (missing parts from reference TRBV7-2 and TRBJ1-6): GAGVSQSPSNKVTEKGKDVELRCDPISGHTALYWYRQSLGQGLEFLIYFQGNSAPDKSGLPSDRFSAERTGGSVSTLTIQRTQQEDSAVYLCASSLQWGEGSYNSPLHFGNGTRLTVT.

This rearrangement joins TRBV6-1 to TRBJ2-7, with a weak D call TRBD1 (6 bases). This CDR3 is 14 amino acids long. CDR1 is MNHNS and CDR2 is SASEGT in the germline V gene. V was shortened by 0 bases and J by 6 bases, with 12 bases between the two germline ends. The CDR3 DNA sequence: TGTGCCAGCAGTGAAGCTACAGGGTTCACCGAGCAGTACTTC. Amino acids: CASSEATGFTEQYF.

The chain links TRBV18 to TRBJ1-1, with 10 bases lining up with TRBD1. Germline V lookup: CDR1 KGHSH, CDR2 LQKENI. With V trimmed by 5 bases and J by 1 base, 7 bases remained unmatched. This CDR3 spans 16 amino acids. CDR3 DNA sequence: TGTGCCAGCTCAACGACAGGGGGCGACAAGAACACTGAAGCTTTCTTT. It translates to CASSTTGGDKNTEAFF.

J is TRBJ2-5 and V is TRBV6-5, with TRBD1 matching over 7 bases. CDR1 is MNHEY, CDR2 SVGAGI, per germline. The trim removed 6 bases at V and 5 bases at J, leaving 9 bases unmatched. This CDR3 region has 14 residues. CDR3 DNA: TGTGCCAGCAGCCCCCCGACAGGGCGGGAGACCCAGTACTTC. As protein: CASSPPTGRETQYF.

The chain uses TRBV7-2 and TRBJ2-1, with D perhaps matching TRBD2 (5 bases). This CDR3 has 13 residues. The germline V gene has CDR1 SGHTA and CDR2 FQGNSA. V gave up 2 bases and J gave up 5 bases, with 7 bases separating them. The CDR3 spells CASSLIGDNEQFF. The CDR3 DNA follows: TGTGCCAGCAGCTTAATCGGGGACAATGAGCAGTTCTTC. Full variable domain (remainder filled in from reference TRBV7-2 and TRBJ2-1): GAGVSQSPSNKVTEKGKDVELRCDPISGHTALYWYRQSLGQGLEFLIYFQGNSAPDKSGLPSDRFSAERTGGSVSTLTIQRTQQEDSAVYLCASSLIGDNEQFFGPGTRLTVL.

This chain joins TRBV9 and TRBJ1-1, with TRBD1 matching 7 bases. The CDR3 spans 15 residues. The germline gives CDR1 SGDLS, CDR2 YYNGEE. The ends lost 0 bases at V and 4 bases at J; junction bases unmatched: 6. CDR3 region: CASSVAVTGLTEAFF. CDR3 coding DNA: TGTGCCAGCAGCGTAGCGGTGACAGGGCTCACTGAAGCTTTCTTT.

This chain links TRBV3-1 (or the pseudogene TRBV3-2) with TRBJ2-3, with a weak D call TRBD2 (7 bases). Trimming pared 4 bases from V and 5 bases from J, leaving 16 bases between. The CDR3 consists of 15 residues. Germline CDR1 reads LGHDT; CDR2 reads YNNKEL (reference sequence). The CDR3, as DNA: TGTGCCAGCAGCCTCCGAGGGGGGGCTGGAGATACGCAGTATTTT. Its protein is CASSLRGGAGDTQYF.

The chain carries TRBV6-1 and TRBJ1-5; D is uncertain. This CDR3 region has 16 residues. Trimming left V 2 bases short and J 7 bases short, with 18 bases between. From germline, CDR1 is MNHNS and CDR2 SASEGT. Here the CDR3 reads CASSEYRVGIGQPQHF. The CDR3 DNA sequence: TGTGCCAGCAGTGAATATAGGGTAGGGATAGGACAGCCCCAGCATTTT.

J is TRBJ1-1 and V is TRBV28; D is unresolved. Trimming took off 7 bases at V and 1 base at J, with 16 bases between the two ends. CDR1 and CDR2 from the germline V gene are MDHEN and SYDVKM. There are 15 residues in the CDR3. This CDR3 reads CASNPPAGSNTEAFF. CDR3 coding DNA: TGTGCCAGCAATCCCCCGGCAGGATCGAACACTGAAGCTTTCTTT.

This sequence joins TRBV28 and TRBJ1-1; 8 bases line up with TRBD1. Trimming took 5 bases from V and 1 from J; bases not matched to a gene: 6. The CDR3 sequence is 15 residues long. Germline assignment: CDR1 MDHEN and CDR2 SYDVKM. This CDR3 reads CASSTRTGPNTEAFF. The CDR3 DNA is TGTGCCAGCAGTACGCGGACAGGGCCGAACACTGAAGCTTTCTTT.

This clone was detected only a few times. This chain links TRBV5-1 with TRBJ2-7; possibly TRBD2 for D (5 bases). CDR1 is SGHRS, CDR2 YFSETQ, per germline. Deletions cut 4 bases from V and 5 bases from J, with 10 bases between. CDR3 length equals 12 residues. In nucleotides, the CDR3 is TGCGCCAGCAGCCTACGAGGGCACGAGCAGTACGTC. Encoded protein: CASSLRGHEQYV.

In the case of this clone: The same CDR3 arises from other DNA sequences in this sample as well. The rearrangement joins TRBV7-2 to TRBJ1-5, with no clear D. The CDR3 is 13 residues long. From germline, CDR1 is SGHTA and CDR2 FQGNSA. The ends were cut back, 1 base at V and 4 bases at J, with 5 bases in the middle. CDR3 bases: TGTGCCAGCAGCTTAGGCCCAAATCAGCCCCAGCATTTT. It specifies CASSLGPNQPQHF.

This CDR3 reads CAISDRQNSPLHF. In DNA form, the CDR3 reads TGTGCCATCAGTGACCGACAGAATTCACCCCTCCACTTT. This chain uses TRBV10-3 with TRBJ1-6; a weak D match, TRBD1 (5 bases). This CDR3 has 13 amino acids. Deletions cut 3 bases from V and 7 bases from J, with 7 bases between. Germline CDR1 and CDR2: ENHRY and SYGVKD.

This clone was recorded a few times. In nucleotides, the CDR3 is TGTGCCAGCAGCATAGGGCTAGCGGGGGCGGATACGCAGTATTTT. This sequence encodes CASSIGLAGADTQYF. The chain uses TRBV7-9 and TRBJ2-3; 10 bases map to TRBD2. The CDR3 sequence is 15 residues long. V lost 5 bases and J lost 6; bases outside the gene matches: 8. Germline lookup yields CDR1 SEHNR and CDR2 FQNEAQ (reference sequence).

The chain recombines TRBV7-3 with TRBJ2-6; perhaps D is TRBD1 or TRBD2 (5 bases each). This CDR3 spans 15 amino acids. Trimming removed 4 bases at V and 4 bases at J, with 11 bases between. Germline lookup yields CDR1 SGHTA and CDR2 FQGTGA. The CDR3 DNA is TGTGCCAGCAGCTCTCGGGGACCCGGGGCCAACGTCCTGACTTTC. This sequence encodes CASSSRGPGANVLTF.

The chain recombines TRBV30 with TRBJ2-7; 7 nucleotides match TRBD2. CDR1 is GTSNPN, CDR2 SVGIG, per germline (reference sequence). The CDR3 loop spans 16 amino acids. V lost 3 bases to trimming and J lost 1 base; unmatched junction nucleotides: 12. The DNA for the CDR3 is TGTGCCTGGAGGGCCTATGCGGGAGAGGATTCCTACGAGCAGTACTTC. Amino acids: CAWRAYAGEDSYEQYF.

In nucleotides, the CDR3 is TGTGCCAGCAGCCCTTGGGGGGTAGATAAAAATGAGCAGTTCTTC. Encoded protein: CASSPWGVDKNEQFF. The chain combines TRBV9 with TRBJ2-1; tentatively, D is TRBD2 (6 bases). Germline CDR1 reads SGDLS; CDR2 reads YYNGEE. Trimming removed 4 bases from V and 7 bases from J, with 18 bases in between. The CDR3 spans 15 residues.

The V call is TRBV4-2, the J call TRBJ2-1; D remains unclear. Trimming pared 1 base from V and 0 bases from J, leaving 10 bases between. CDR1 and CDR2 (germline): LGHNA, YNFKEQ. The CDR3 is made up of 16 amino acids. The CDR3 sequence: CASSQAPAGSYNEQFF. The CDR3 coding sequence is TGTGCCAGCAGCCAAGCCCCCGCCGGCTCCTACAATGAGCAGTTCTTC.

This clone was seen once. The chain has TRBV10-3 and TRBJ1-1; D is possibly TRBD1 (6 bases). CDR1 ENHRY and CDR2 SYGVKD come from the germline V gene. The CDR3 has 14 residues. The germline V and J ends were trimmed by 6 bases and 4 bases, with 15 bases remaining between them. CDR3 sequence: CAISQTDRATEAFF. The CDR3 coding sequence is TGTGCCATCAGCCAGACGGACAGAGCCACTGAAGCTTTCTTT.

This clone came up once. This chain joins TRBV10-3 and TRBJ1-2, with D maybe TRBD1 (5 bases). This CDR3 contains 11 residues. Per germline, CDR1 ENHRY and CDR2 SYGVKD. The V gene lost 9 bases and the J gene lost 4 bases, with 9 bases spanning the gap. The CDR3 sequence is CAIQEIYGYTF. The CDR3 DNA sequence: TGTGCCATACAGGAGATCTATGGCTACACCTTC.

The DNA of the CDR3 is TGTGCCAGCTCACCCTTCCCGGGCTCCTACGAGCAGTACTTC. Translating gives CASSPFPGSYEQYF. The chain links TRBV18 to TRBJ2-7; D is ambiguous. The CDR3 loop spans 14 amino acids. V lost 3 bases to trimming and J lost 0 bases, with 9 bases between them. Germline CDR1 KGHSH, CDR2 LQKENI.

J is TRBJ1-2 and V is TRBV10-3; D gene unclear. The germline V and J ends were trimmed by 8 bases and 1 base, with 14 bases remaining between them. The CDR3 loop spans 14 amino acids. Germline V gene sequence: CDR1 ENHRY, CDR2 SYGVKD. The CDR3 coding sequence is TGTGCCATCCGTTTCTCAAACAGTAACTATGGCTACACCTTC. This codes for CAIRFSNSNYGYTF.

The rearrangement joins TRBV27 to TRBJ1-1; maybe TRBD1 (5 bases). Per the germline V gene, CDR1 is MNHEY and CDR2 is SMNVEV (reference sequence). This CDR3 has 14 amino acids. V was shortened by 5 bases and J by 3 bases, with 13 bases between the two germline ends. For the CDR3, the DNA is TGTGCCAGCAGTATTAACCAGGGATACACTGAAGCTTTCTTT. Encoded protein: CASSINQGYTEAFF.

The chain combines TRBV7-2 with TRBJ2-1; TRBD2 is a possible D gene (6 bases). Germline V CDR1 and CDR2: SGHTA, FQGNSA. The length of the CDR3 is 13 residues. Trimming removed 6 bases from V and 9 bases from J, with 15 bases in between. The CDR3 DNA reads as TGTGCCAGCAGTCTAGAATCCGGGGGTGAGCAGTTCTTC. It codes for CASSLESGGEQFF. Together with reference TRBV7-2 and TRBJ2-1, the CDR3 gives the full variable domain: GAGVSQSPSNKVTEKGKDVELRCDPISGHTALYWYRQSLGQGLEFLIYFQGNSAPDKSGLPSDRFSAERTGGSVSTLTIQRTQQEDSAVYLCASSLESGGEQFFGPGTRLTVL.

V gene TRBV10-3 combines with J gene TRBJ1-2; TRBD1 might be the D (6 bases). From germline, CDR1 is ENHRY and CDR2 SYGVKD. This CDR3 is 16 amino acids long. Trimming removed 3 bases at V and 1 base at J, with 15 bases between. The CDR3 DNA reads as TGTGCCATCAGTGACGCCCGACAGGCCATTAACTATGGCTACACCTTC. Residues: CAISDARQAINYGYTF.

Comment on this clone: At one boundary the junction diverges from the germline segment, which might be a read error. The chain couples TRBV7-7 to TRBJ2-7; 8 bases are a match to TRBD2. CDR3 size: 15 residues. Germline V gives CDR1 SSHAT, CDR2 FNYEAQ (reference sequence). The CDR3 spells CASSKTSDSSYEQYF. CDR3 in DNA: TGTGCTAGCAGCAAGACTAGCGATAGCTCCTACGAGCAGTACTTC. The complete variable domain, with remaining parts taken from reference TRBV7-7 and TRBJ2-7, reads GAGVSQSPRYKVTKRGQDVTLRCDPISSHATLYWYQQALGQGPEFLTYFNYEAQPDKSGLPSDRFSAERPEGSISTLTIQRTEQRDSAMYRCASSKTSDSSYEQYFGPGTRLTVT.